The 19 T cell receptor beta chains reported below all come from one sample, sequenced in a study of beta chain features in type 1 diabetes. Study conclusions and caveats: TCRB CDR3 length was moderately but significantly reduced in all four CD4+ subsets of Type 1 diabetes patients.

Sequenced material consisted of expressed TCRB transcripts (all of the isolated RNA was reverse transcribed). Using immunoSEQ multiplex PCR, the repertoire was profiled, and TCRdb retains in-frame clones only, with some absent. The sample lists over 100,000 clones; approximately 16% were seen once. The antigens for these receptors are not known. The sequencing sample was made of central memory CD4+ T cells from blood. The receptor set was obtained from a man aged 25-40 years with type 1 diabetes.

This clone was seen a handful of times. The genes are TRBV29-1 and TRBJ1-1; maybe TRBD1 (6 bases). V was cut by 7 bases and J by 1 base, with 10 bases left in between. Germline CDR1 is SQVTM and CDR2 is ANQGSEA. This CDR3 is 12 amino acids long. The CDR3: CSARGPNTEAFF. CDR3 nucleotide sequence: TGCAGCGCCAGGGGTCCGAACACTGAAGCTTTCTTT.

This clone occurred a few times. This chain uses TRBV11-3 with TRBJ2-7; 9 positions match TRBD1. From germline, CDR1 is SGHNT and CDR2 YENEEA. The CDR3 spans 16 residues. V shed 6 bases, J shed 1 base, and the junction held 10 bases outside the gene matches. CDR3 DNA sequence: TGTGCCAGCAGTTCTACAGGGGGCATAAGGTCCTACGAGCAGTACTTC. Residues: CASSSTGGIRSYEQYF. The variable domain in full, completed from reference TRBV11-3 and TRBJ2-7, reads EAGVVQSPRYKIIEKKQPVAFWCNPISGHNTLYWYLQNLGQGPELLIRYENEEAVDDSQLPKDRFSAERLKGVDSTLKIQPAELGDSAVYLCASSSTGGIRSYEQYFGPGTRLTVT.

This clone showed up just a few times. The chain recombines TRBV6-1 with TRBJ2-7, with D perhaps TRBD1 or TRBD2 (5 bases each). Deletions cut 11 bases from V and 6 bases from J, with 20 bases between. This CDR3 is 13 amino acids long. Germline V CDR1 and CDR2: MNHNS, SASEGT. Here the CDR3 DNA reads TGTGCCGTCACCCGGGGCTTACCAGGCGAGCAGTACTTC. It encodes CAVTRGLPGEQYF.

This chain joins TRBV30 and TRBJ1-2; 8 nucleotides align to TRBD1. The V gene's germline CDR1 is GTSNPN and CDR2 SVGIG (reference sequence). V shed 0 bases, J shed 7 bases, and the junction held 4 bases outside the gene matches. The CDR3 covers 13 residues. In nucleotides, the CDR3 is TGTGCCTGGAGTGTACAGGGGGATGGTGGCTACACCTTC. Translated: CAWSVQGDGGYTF.

The CDR3 protein is CASSARTSTDTQYF. The DNA for the CDR3 is TGTGCCAGCAGTGCCCGGACTAGTACAGATACGCAGTATTTT. The rearrangement joins TRBV2 to TRBJ2-3, with 7 bases identical to TRBD2. This CDR3 has 14 residues. The J segment lost 3 bases and the V segment lost 4 bases, leaving 4 bases of the junction unmatched. In germline, CDR1 is SNHLY, CDR2 FYNNEI.

The chain joins TRBV7-6 to TRBJ1-5; D is perhaps TRBD1 (5 bases). Germline-derived CDR1 and CDR2 are SGHVS and FNYEAQ. V was trimmed by 3 bases and J by 0 bases, leaving 9 bases between them. The CDR3 extends over 15 amino acids. This CDR3 is CASSFSGNSNQPQHF. CDR3 sequence (DNA): TGTGCCAGCAGCTTCTCAGGGAATAGCAATCAGCCCCAGCATTTT.

This clone was seen a handful of times. The chain has TRBV7-2 and TRBJ1-6; tentatively, D is TRBD1 (6 bases). The germline V gene encodes CDR1 SGHTA and CDR2 FQGNSA. The CDR3 covers 15 residues. V lost 1 base to trimming and J lost 9 bases, with 13 bases between them. The CDR3, as DNA: TGTGCCAGCAGCTTAGATCCAGGGGAGGGTTCACCCCTCCACTTT. Protein product: CASSLDPGEGSPLHF.

The chain has TRBV29-1 and TRBJ2-7, with 9 bases identical to TRBD1. V lost 7 bases, J lost 2 bases, and 3 bases stayed unmatched. From germline, CDR1 is SQVTM and CDR2 ANQGSEA. The CDR3 is made up of 12 amino acids. CDR3 protein: CSARDRAYEQYF. The CDR3 region has the DNA TGCAGCGCACGGGACAGGGCCTACGAGCAGTACTTC.

Written as DNA, the CDR3 is TGTGCCAGCAGCTTAGGGGGACAGGGTTTCTCCAATGAGCAGTTCTTC. Encoded protein: CASSLGGQGFSNEQFF. V gene TRBV11-2 combines with J gene TRBJ2-1, with 9 bases matching TRBD1. Germline values: CDR1 SGHAT, CDR2 FQNNGV. The CDR3 consists of 16 residues. J lost 6 bases, V lost 1 base, and 7 bases had no gene match.

This clone was recorded once. V and J are TRBV19 and TRBJ2-5; TRBD1 might be the D (6 bases). The germline V gene has CDR1 LNHDA and CDR2 SQIVND (reference sequence). The CDR3 spans 15 residues. Trimming removed 5 bases at V and 0 bases at J, with 13 bases between. CDR3: CASSPRTEYQETQYF. CDR3 in DNA: TGTGCCAGTAGTCCCCGGACAGAGTACCAAGAGACCCAGTACTTC.

This clone has only a few counts. The chain carries TRBV9 and TRBJ2-3, with TRBD1 identical over 9 bases. The germline gives CDR1 SGDLS, CDR2 YYNGEE. This CDR3 has 17 amino acids. J gave up 2 bases and V 3 bases, and 10 bases lay outside the gene matches. CDR3 sequence reads: CASSGNPGTGNTDTQYF. CDR3 coding DNA: TGTGCCAGCAGCGGGAACCCCGGGACAGGGAACACAGATACGCAGTATTTT.

This clone was seen a handful of times. The chain recombines TRBV6-5 with TRBJ2-5; 7 positions agree with TRBD2. This CDR3 region has 13 residues. The trim removed 6 bases at V and 5 bases at J, leaving 6 bases unmatched. CDR1 is MNHEY and CDR2 is SVGAGI in the germline V gene. The CDR3 sequence: CASRTTSVETQYF. CDR3 in DNA: TGTGCCAGCAGGACTACTAGCGTGGAGACCCAGTACTTC.

This clone appeared a few times. The rearrangement links TRBV28 to TRBJ1-4; no definite D call. Germline loops: CDR1 MDHEN, CDR2 SYDVKM. V lost 6 bases and J 8 bases, leaving 7 bases between the germline ends. The length of the CDR3 is 11 residues. Here the CDR3 reads CASSLAEKLFF. Here the CDR3 DNA reads TGTGCCAGCAGCCTCGCGGAAAAACTGTTTTTT.

This clone has more than one count but fewer than ten. This rearrangement joins TRBV5-1 to TRBJ1-4, with 8 bases lining up with TRBD1. The V gene end was trimmed by 4 bases and the J gene end by 0 bases; junction bases not matched to a gene: 8. This CDR3 spans 17 amino acids. Germline CDR1 is SGHRS and CDR2 is YFSETQ. CDR3 protein: CASSIAGQAATNEKLFF. CDR3 nucleotide sequence: TGCGCCAGCAGCATAGCGGGACAGGCCGCAACTAATGAAAAACTGTTTTTT.

The sample holds a few counts of this clone. V usage is TRBV10-1 and J usage is TRBJ2-1, with a tentative D call TRBD1 (6 bases). CDR1 and CDR2 from the germline V gene are WNHNN and SYGVQD (reference sequence). Trimming removed 4 bases from V and 2 bases from J, with 12 bases in between. CDR3 size: 15 residues. The CDR3 region is CASSVQGTTYNEQFF. Written as DNA, the CDR3 is TGCGCCAGCAGTGTGCAGGGGACGACCTACAATGAGCAGTTCTTC.

The gene calls are TRBV7-9 and TRBJ1-1, with D maybe TRBD1 (5 bases). The germline V gene has CDR1 SEHNR and CDR2 FQNEAQ (reference sequence). This CDR3 has 14 residues. The V and J ends lost 7 bases and 0 bases respectively, with 12 bases between them. CDR3 residues: CASNWQGLNTEAFF. CDR3 coding DNA: TGTGCCAGCAACTGGCAGGGACTGAACACTGAAGCTTTCTTT.

The chain carries TRBV18 and TRBJ1-2; unclear D gene. The length of the CDR3 is 13 residues. CDR1 is KGHSH and CDR2 is LQKENI in the germline V gene. Deletions cut 0 bases from V and 6 bases from J, with 8 bases between. The CDR3 sequence: CASSPPSGDGYTF. CDR3 nucleotides: TGTGCCAGCTCACCACCGTCCGGGGATGGCTACACCTTC. Combining the CDR3 with reference TRBV18 and TRBJ1-2 gives the whole variable domain NAGVMQNPRHLVRRRGQEARLRCSPMKGHSHVYWYRQLPEEGLKFMVYLQKENIIDESGMPKERFSAEFPKEGPSILRIQQVVRGDSAAYFCASSPPSGDGYTFGSGTRLTVV.

V usage is TRBV4-3 and J usage is TRBJ2-7; weak D call: TRBD2 (6 bases). The CDR3 covers 14 residues. The V end was cut by 1 base, the J end by 3 bases, with 10 bases between. Germline values: CDR1 LGHNA, CDR2 YSLEER. CDR3 sequence (DNA): TGCGCCAGCAGCCAAGGACTAGATGACTACGAGCAGTACTTC. Translation: CASSQGLDDYEQYF.

This clone showed up just a few times. This rearrangement joins TRBV2 to TRBJ1-3, with D uncertain. CDR3 size: 17 residues. V was pared by 6 bases and J by 0 bases, with 18 bases between. Germline CDR1 and CDR2: SNHLY and FYNNEI. The CDR3 DNA is TGTGCCAGCAGGCAAGGGCCTTCCCCCCTCTCTGGAAACACCATATATTTT. Amino acids: CASRQGPSPLSGNTIYF.